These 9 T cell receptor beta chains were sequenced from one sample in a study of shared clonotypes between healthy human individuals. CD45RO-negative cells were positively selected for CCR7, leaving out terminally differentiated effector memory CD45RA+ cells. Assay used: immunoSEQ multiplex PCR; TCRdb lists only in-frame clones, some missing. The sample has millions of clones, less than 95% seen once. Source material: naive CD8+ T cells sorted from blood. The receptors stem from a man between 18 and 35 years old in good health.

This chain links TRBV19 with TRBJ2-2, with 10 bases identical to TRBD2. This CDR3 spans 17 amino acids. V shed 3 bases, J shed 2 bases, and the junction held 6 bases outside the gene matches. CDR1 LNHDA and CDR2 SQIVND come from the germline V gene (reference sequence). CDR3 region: CASSIGLAGVNTGELFF. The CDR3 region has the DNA TGTGCCAGTAGTATCGGGCTAGCGGGAGTTAACACCGGGGAGCTGTTTTTT.

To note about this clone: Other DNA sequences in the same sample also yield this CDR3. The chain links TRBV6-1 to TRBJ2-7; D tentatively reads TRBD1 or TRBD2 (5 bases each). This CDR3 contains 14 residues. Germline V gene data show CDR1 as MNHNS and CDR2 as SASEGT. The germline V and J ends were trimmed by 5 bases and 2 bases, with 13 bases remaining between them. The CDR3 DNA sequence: TGTGCCAGCAGTCCCCGGGACGGACCCTACGAGCAGTACTTC. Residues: CASSPRDGPYEQYF.

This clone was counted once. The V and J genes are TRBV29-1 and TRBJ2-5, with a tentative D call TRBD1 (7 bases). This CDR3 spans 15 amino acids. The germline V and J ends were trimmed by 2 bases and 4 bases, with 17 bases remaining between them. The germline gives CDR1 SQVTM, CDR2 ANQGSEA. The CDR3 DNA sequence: TGCAGCGTTGAACCCGCCGGAGGGGGCGGAGAGACCCAGTACTTC. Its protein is CSVEPAGGGGETQYF.

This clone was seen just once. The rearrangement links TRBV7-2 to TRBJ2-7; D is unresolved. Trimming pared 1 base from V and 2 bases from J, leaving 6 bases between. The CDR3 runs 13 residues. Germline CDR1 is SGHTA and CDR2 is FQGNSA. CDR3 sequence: CASSLGSTYEQYF. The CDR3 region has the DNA TGTGCCAGCAGCTTAGGATCCACCTACGAGCAGTACTTC. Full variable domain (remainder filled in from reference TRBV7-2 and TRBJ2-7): GAGVSQSPSNKVTEKGKDVELRCDPISGHTALYWYRQSLGQGLEFLIYFQGNSAPDKSGLPSDRFSAERTGGSVSTLTIQRTQQEDSAVYLCASSLGSTYEQYFGPGTRLTVT.

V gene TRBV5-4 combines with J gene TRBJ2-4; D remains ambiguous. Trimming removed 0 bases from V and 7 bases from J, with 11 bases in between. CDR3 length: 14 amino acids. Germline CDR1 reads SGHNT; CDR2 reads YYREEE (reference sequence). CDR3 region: CASSLASQRNIQYF. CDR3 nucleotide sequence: TGTGCCAGCAGCTTGGCTTCCCAGAGGAACATTCAGTACTTC. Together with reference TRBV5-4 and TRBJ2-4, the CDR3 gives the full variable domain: ETGVTQSPTHLIKTRGQQVTLRCSSQSGHNTVSWYQQALGQGPQFIFQYYREEENGRGNFPPRFSGLQFPNYSSELNVNALELDDSALYLCASSLASQRNIQYFGAGTRLSVL.

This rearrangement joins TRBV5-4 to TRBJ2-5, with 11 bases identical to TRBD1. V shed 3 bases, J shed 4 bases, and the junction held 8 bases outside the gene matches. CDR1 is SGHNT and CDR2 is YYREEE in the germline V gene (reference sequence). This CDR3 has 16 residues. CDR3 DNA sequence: TGTGCCAGCAGCTCTGGGGACAGGGGGATCGTAGAGACCCAGTACTTC. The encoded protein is CASSSGDRGIVETQYF.

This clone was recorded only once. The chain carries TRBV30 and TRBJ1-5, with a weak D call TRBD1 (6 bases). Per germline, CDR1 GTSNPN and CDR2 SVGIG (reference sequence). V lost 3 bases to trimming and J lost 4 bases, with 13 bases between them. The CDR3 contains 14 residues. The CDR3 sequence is CAWSPEGGNQPQHF. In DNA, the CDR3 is TGTGCCTGGAGCCCCGAGGGGGGGAATCAGCCCCAGCATTTT.

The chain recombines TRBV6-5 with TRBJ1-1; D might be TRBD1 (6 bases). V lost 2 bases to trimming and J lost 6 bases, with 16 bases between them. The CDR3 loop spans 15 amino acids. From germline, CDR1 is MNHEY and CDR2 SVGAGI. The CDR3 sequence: CASSYGVSQGPEAFF. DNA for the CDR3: TGTGCCAGCAGTTACGGCGTATCACAGGGTCCTGAAGCTTTCTTT.

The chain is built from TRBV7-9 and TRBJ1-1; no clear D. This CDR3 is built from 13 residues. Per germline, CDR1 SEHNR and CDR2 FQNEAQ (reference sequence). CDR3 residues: CAILVPSVFEAFF. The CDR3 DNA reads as TGTGCTATACTCGTGCCTTCTGTGTTTGAAGCTTTCTTT.